The clone carrying this T cell receptor (beta chain) was detected once. The data were taken from a study of cytomegalovirus exposure and HLA in healthy donors. Per the germline V gene, CDR1 is SNHLY and CDR2 is FYNNEI. There are 13 residues in the CDR3. With V trimmed by 7 bases and J by 7 bases, 7 bases remained unmatched. It was with 60 Vbeta and 13 Jbeta primers that the PCR ran. Sequencing was performed with immunoSEQ multiplex PCR; in TCRdb, only in-frame clones are kept and a portion is missing. The sample yields about 130,000 clones, roughly 72% seen once. Material: PBMCs. This chain joins TRBV2 and TRBJ2-7; 10 positions match TRBD2. The TCR originated in a male donor in good health and CMV-seronegative. DNA of the CDR3: TGTGCCAGCAAGCGGGAGGGCCTAAGGGAGCAGTACTTC. It yields the protein CASKREGLREQYF.